This T cell receptor beta chain came from a study of T cells in Graves' hyperthyroidism and ophthalmopathy. Looking at the study overall: The initial diagnosis was the point when peripheral blood was collected, ahead of any treatment. Study observations and caveats: Ophthalmopathy stood apart from stable hyperthyroidism in a 13 V-J model.

Orbital computed tomography and thyroid ultrasound, together with serum TRAb and thyroxine and clinical symptoms, were used for diagnoses. This clonotype was counted between two and nine times. The antigen remains unidentified. The CDR3 contains 14 residues. Germline assignment: CDR1 SGHAT and CDR2 FQNNGV. The V end lost 3 bases, the J end lost 8 bases, and 14 bases lay between the germline ends. Amplified regions were TCR beta CDR3 sequences from RNA transcripts. The study used the HTBI primer set for a first-round RT-PCR of the TCR CDR3. TCRdb recomputed calls from the multiplex PCR reads with MiXCR, one row per CDR3 protein. The repertoire has roughly 750,000 distinct CDR3 sequences, approximately 16% of them found once; the top ten carry under 10%.

Sequences were obtained from blood. This receptor was obtained from a man aged 18-30 years with Graves' hyperthyroidism. The chain employs TRBV11-2 and TRBJ2-1; tentative D call: TRBD2 (5 bases). The CDR3 DNA is TGTGCCAGCAGCTTGCTCAGTCTGGGAGATGAGCAGTTCTTC. As protein: CASSLLSLGDEQFF.